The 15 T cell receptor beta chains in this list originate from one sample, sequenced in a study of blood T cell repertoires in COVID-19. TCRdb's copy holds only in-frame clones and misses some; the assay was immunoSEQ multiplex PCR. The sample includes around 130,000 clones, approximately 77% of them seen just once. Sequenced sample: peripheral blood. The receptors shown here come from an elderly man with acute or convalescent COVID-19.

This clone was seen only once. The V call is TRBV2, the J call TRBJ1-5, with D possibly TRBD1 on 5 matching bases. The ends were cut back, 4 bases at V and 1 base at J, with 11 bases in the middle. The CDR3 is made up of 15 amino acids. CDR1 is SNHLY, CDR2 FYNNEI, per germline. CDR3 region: CASSVEGVSNQPQHF. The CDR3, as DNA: TGTGCCAGCAGTGTTGAAGGGGTGAGCAATCAGCCCCAGCATTTT.

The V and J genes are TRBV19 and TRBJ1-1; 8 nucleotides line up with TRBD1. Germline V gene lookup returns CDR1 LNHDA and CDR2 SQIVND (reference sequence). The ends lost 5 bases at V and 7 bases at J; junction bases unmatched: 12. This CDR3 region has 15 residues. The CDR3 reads CASSPETGVYYEAFF. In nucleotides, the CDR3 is TGTGCCAGTAGTCCTGAGACAGGGGTCTATTATGAAGCTTTCTTT.

Here the CDR3 DNA reads TGTGCCAGCAGTGAAGGACAGAAAGCCGGAAACACCATATATTTT. Protein sequence: CASSEGQKAGNTIYF. This chain connects TRBV2 to TRBJ1-3, with a tentative D call TRBD1 (5 bases). Trimming took off 1 base at V and 4 bases at J, with 11 bases between the two ends. From germline, CDR1 is SNHLY and CDR2 FYNNEI. The CDR3 covers 15 residues. Together with reference TRBV2 and TRBJ1-3, the CDR3 gives the full variable domain: EPEVTQTPSHQVTQMGQEVILRCVPISNHLYFYWYRQILGQKVEFLVSFYNNEISEKSEIFDDQFSVERPDGSNFTLKIRSTKLEDSAMYFCASSEGQKAGNTIYFGEGSWLTVV.

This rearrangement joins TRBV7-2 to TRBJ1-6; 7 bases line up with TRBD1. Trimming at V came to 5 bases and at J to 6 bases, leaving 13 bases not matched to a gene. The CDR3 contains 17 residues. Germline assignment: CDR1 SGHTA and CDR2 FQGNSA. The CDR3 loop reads CASSRLTPGQINSPLHF. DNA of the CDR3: TGTGCCAGCAGCCGCCTAACCCCGGGACAGATTAATTCACCCCTCCACTTT.

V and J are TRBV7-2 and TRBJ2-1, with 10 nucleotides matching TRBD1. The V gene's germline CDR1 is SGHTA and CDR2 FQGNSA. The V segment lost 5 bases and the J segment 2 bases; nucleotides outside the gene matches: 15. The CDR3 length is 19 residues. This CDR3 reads CASSRAGTGAISTYNEQFF. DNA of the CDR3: TGTGCCAGCAGCAGAGCCGGGACAGGGGCGATCTCTACCTACAATGAGCAGTTCTTC.

The CDR3 is CASSYSGTGVTGTDTQYF. In DNA, the CDR3 is TGTGCCAGCAGTTACTCCGGGACAGGGGTGACGGGCACAGATACGCAGTATTTT. The chain uses TRBV6-2 or TRBV6-3 and TRBJ2-3; 10 bases fit TRBD1. The CDR3 spans 18 residues. The junction had 7 bases not matched to a gene; V was cut back by 0 bases and J by 1 base. The V gene's germline CDR1 is MNHEY and CDR2 SVGEGT.

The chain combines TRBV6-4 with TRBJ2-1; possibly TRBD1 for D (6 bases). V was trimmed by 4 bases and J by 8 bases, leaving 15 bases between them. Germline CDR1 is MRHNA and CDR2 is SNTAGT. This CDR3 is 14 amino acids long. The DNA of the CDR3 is TGTGCCAGCAGTGTCAGGACAGTCGTCCATGAGCAGTTCTTC. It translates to CASSVRTVVHEQFF.

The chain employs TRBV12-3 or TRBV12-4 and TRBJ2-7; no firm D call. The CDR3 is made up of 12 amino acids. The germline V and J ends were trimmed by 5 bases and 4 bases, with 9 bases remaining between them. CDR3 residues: CASSRGGYEQYF. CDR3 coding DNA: TGTGCCAGCAGTCGCGGTGGGTACGAGCAGTACTTC.

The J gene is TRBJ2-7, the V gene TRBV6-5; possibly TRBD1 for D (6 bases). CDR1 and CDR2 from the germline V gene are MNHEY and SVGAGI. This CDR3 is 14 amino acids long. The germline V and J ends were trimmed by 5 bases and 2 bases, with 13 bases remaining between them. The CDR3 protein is CASSRGTTTYEQYF. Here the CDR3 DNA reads TGTGCCAGCAGTCGAGGGACAACAACCTACGAGCAGTACTTC.

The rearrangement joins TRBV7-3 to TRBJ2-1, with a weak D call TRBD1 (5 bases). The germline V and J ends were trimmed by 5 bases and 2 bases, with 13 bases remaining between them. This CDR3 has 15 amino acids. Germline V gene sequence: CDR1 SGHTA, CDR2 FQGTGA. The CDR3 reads CASSPRSTAYNEQFF. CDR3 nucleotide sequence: TGTGCCAGCAGCCCAAGATCGACAGCCTACAATGAGCAGTTCTTC.

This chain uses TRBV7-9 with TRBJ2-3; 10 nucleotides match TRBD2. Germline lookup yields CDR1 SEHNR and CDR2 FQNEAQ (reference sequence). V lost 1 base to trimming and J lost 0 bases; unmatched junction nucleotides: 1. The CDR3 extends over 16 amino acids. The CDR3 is CASSLGAGGSTDTQYF. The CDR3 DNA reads TGTGCCAGCAGCTTAGGAGCGGGGGGGAGCACAGATACGCAGTATTTT.

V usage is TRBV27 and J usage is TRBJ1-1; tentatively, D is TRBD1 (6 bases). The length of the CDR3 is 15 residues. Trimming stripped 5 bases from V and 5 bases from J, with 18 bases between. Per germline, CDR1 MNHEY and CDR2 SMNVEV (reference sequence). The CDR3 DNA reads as TGTGCCAGCAGTCGAGGACAGACCCTTAGGACTGAAGCTTTCTTT. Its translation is CASSRGQTLRTEAFF.

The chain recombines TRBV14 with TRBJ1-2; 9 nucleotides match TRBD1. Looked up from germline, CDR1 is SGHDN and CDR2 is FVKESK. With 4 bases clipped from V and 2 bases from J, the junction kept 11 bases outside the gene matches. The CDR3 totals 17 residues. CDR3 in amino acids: CASSLTTRDRENYGYTF. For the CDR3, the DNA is TGTGCCAGCAGCCTAACTACCCGGGACAGGGAGAACTATGGCTACACCTTC.

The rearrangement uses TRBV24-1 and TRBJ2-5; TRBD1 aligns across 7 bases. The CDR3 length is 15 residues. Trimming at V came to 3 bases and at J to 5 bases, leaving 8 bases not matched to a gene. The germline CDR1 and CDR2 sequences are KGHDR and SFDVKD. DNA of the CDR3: TGTGCCACCAGTGATCCGACAGGGCCCGGGGAGACCCAGTACTTC. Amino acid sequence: CATSDPTGPGETQYF.

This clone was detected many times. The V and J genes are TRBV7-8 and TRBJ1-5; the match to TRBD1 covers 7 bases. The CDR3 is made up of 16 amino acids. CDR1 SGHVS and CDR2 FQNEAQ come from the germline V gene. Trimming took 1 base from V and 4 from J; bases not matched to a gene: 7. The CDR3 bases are TGTGCCAGCAGCTTAGGACAGGGTACTCCTAATCAGCCCCAGCATTTT. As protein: CASSLGQGTPNQPQHF.